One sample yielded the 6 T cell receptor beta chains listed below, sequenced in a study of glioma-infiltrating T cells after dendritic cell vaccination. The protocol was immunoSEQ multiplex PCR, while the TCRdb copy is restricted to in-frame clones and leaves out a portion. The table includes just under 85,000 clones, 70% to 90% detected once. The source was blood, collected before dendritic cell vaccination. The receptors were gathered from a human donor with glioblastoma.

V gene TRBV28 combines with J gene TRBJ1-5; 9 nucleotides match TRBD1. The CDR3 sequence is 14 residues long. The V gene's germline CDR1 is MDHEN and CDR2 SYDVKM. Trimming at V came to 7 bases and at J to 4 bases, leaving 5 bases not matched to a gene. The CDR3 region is CASNPGQGNQPQHF. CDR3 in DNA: TGTGCCAGCAACCCGGGACAGGGTAATCAGCCCCAGCATTTT. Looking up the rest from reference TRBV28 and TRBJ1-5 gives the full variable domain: DVKVTQSSRYLVKRTGEKVFLECVQDMDHENMFWYRQDPGLGLRLIYFSYDVKMKEKGDIPEGYSVSREKKERFSLILESASTNQTSMYLCASNPGQGNQPQHFGDGTRLSIL.

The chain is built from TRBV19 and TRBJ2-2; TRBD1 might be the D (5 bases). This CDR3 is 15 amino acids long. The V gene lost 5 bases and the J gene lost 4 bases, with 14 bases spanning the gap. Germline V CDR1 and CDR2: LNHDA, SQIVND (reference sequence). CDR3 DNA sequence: TGTGCCAGTAGTCCACTGACAGAAAGCACCGGGGAGCTGTTTTTT. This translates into CASSPLTESTGELFF.

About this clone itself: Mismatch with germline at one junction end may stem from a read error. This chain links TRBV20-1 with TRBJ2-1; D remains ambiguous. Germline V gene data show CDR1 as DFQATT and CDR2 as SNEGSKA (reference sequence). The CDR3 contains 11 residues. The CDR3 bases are TGCAGTGCTACGTCCTCCAATGAGCAGTTCTTC. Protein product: CSATSSNEQFF.

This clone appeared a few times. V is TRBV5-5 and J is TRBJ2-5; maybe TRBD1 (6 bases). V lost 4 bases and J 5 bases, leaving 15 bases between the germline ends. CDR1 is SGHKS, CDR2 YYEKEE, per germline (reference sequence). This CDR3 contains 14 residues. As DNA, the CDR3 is TGTGCCAGCAGCGATGGTTGGGGGCGGGAGACCCAGTACTTC. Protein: CASSDGWGRETQYF.

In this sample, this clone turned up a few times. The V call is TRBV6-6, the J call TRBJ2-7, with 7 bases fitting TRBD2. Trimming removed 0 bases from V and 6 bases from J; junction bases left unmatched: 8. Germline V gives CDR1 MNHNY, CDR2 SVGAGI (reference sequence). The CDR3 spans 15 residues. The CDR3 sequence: CASSYSREGRGEQYF. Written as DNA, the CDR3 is TGTGCCAGCAGTTACTCGAGGGAGGGGAGGGGCGAGCAGTACTTC.

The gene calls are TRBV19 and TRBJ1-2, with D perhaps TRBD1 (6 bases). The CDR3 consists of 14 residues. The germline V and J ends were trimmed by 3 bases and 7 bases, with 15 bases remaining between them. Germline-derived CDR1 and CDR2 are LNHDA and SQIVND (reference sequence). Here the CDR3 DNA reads TGTGCCAGTAGTATCGGACAGTGGATCTCTGGCTACACCTTC. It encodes CASSIGQWISGYTF.